This passage covers 2 T cell receptor beta chains from one sample sequenced in a study of cytomegalovirus exposure and HLA in healthy donors. 60 Vbeta and 13 Jbeta primers were used in PCR. Method: immunoSEQ multiplex PCR; TCRdb's copy keeps in-frame clones and lacks some. Here the sample spans about 130,000 clones, 8.5% to 10% being singletons. The sample consisted of PBMCs. The receptors come from a man aged 40-49 years in good health and CMV-seronegative.

This clone was picked up a small number of times. J is TRBJ1-1 and V is TRBV6-1; no firm D call. Trimming took off 6 bases at V and 5 bases at J, with 16 bases between the two ends. Germline CDR1 and CDR2: MNHNS and SASEGT. The CDR3 is 14 residues long. The CDR3 DNA follows: TGTGCCAGCAGCCCCTACAACGGGAGGACTGAAGCTTTCTTT. It codes for CASSPYNGRTEAFF.

The gene calls are TRBV5-1 and TRBJ1-5; the D gene is possibly TRBD1 (5 bases). CDR1 and CDR2 (germline): SGHRS, YFSETQ. CDR3 length: 16 residues. The V end lost 3 bases, the J end lost 4 bases, and 17 bases lay between the germline ends. CDR3 amino acids: CASSSGLRGENQPQHF. The CDR3 DNA follows: TGCGCCAGCAGCTCGGGCCTAAGGGGCGAGAATCAGCCCCAGCATTTT.